Listed below are T cell receptor beta chains from one sample, sequenced in a study of post-analysis software for immune sequencing data. MiXCR was run by TCRdb on the PCR reads, yielding one entry per CDR3 protein. This sample carries under 900,000 distinct CDR3 sequences, roughly half of them seen once, and the ten largest clones take about 4.5%. Specimen: blood. These receptors all stem from a girl aged 10 to 17 with multiple sclerosis. The CDR3 runs from the conserved cysteine through the conserved F or W. The order of the fields is clone size, V gene, D gene, J gene, CDR3 DNA, CDR3 protein. D genes are given only for firm matches. Only part of the rows carry a size: once, few, many, or a class if the clone is expanded.

once	TRBV7-9	.	TRBJ2-5	TGTGCCAGCAGCTTGTCCACATTGTCGGAGACCCAGTACTTC	CASSLSTLSETQYF
.	TRBV20-1	TRBD1	TRBJ1-1	TGCAGTGCTAGAGATCCACAGGGGGCTTGGAATACTGAAGCTTTCTTT	CSARDPQGAWNTEAFF
.	TRBV7-2	.	TRBJ2-3	TGTGCCAGCAGCCAAGTTCTACCCACAGATACGCAGTATTTT	CASSQVLPTDTQYF
.	TRBV12-5	.	TRBJ2-4	TGTGCTAGTGGTTTGGGACAGGATCTAGCCAAAAACATTCAGTACTTC	CASGLGQDLAKNIQYF
.	TRBV20-1	.	TRBJ2-5	TGCAGTGCTAGACGGGCGGGACGGGACCAAGAGACCCAGTACTTC	CSARRAGRDQETQYF
.	TRBV12-3/TRBV12-4	.	TRBJ2-3	TGTGCGTCAACGCCCAACCTAGGAGGGGGAGATACGCAGTATTTT	CASTPNLGGGDTQYF
.	TRBV5-4	.	TRBJ2-7	TGTGCCAGCAGGGGACCGTCCTACAATGAGCAGTACTTC	CASRGPSYNEQYF
few	TRBV29-1	TRBD1	TRBJ2-1	TGCAGCGTCCGGACAGGGAGGTCCAATGAGCAGTTCTTC	CSVRTGRSNEQFF
.	TRBV20-1	.	TRBJ2-1	TGCAGTGCTAGTCGCCTAGAAGGCTACAATGAGCAGTTCTTC	CSASRLEGYNEQFF
.	TRBV25-1	.	TRBJ1-5	TGTGCCAGCGATCAATATGCAGGGACTAGCAATCAGCCCCAGCATTTT	CASDQYAGTSNQPQHF
.	TRBV12-3/TRBV12-4	TRBD2	TRBJ2-1	TGTGCCAGCAGGGGGACGGGACTAACCTACAATGAGCAGTTCTTC	CASRGTGLTYNEQFF
.	TRBV20-1	.	TRBJ2-1	TGCAGTGCTAGCGCTAGCACGGAGACCCAGTTCTTC	CSASASTETQFF
.	TRBV5-1	.	TRBJ2-5	TGCGCCAGCAGCTTGGCCTTGAGGATCCACCAAGAGACCCAGTACTTC	CASSLALRIHQETQYF
.	TRBV29-1	.	TRBJ2-7	TGCAGCGCTGGTTACAGCTTGGGCGAGCAGTACTTC	CSAGYSLGEQYF
.	TRBV7-3	TRBD2	TRBJ2-1	TGTGCCAGCAGCCCAGGGACTAGCGGGAGCGGCTACAATGAGCAGTTCTTC	CASSPGTSGSGYNEQFF
.	TRBV5-1	.	TRBJ1-6	TGCGCCAGCGGTGCGGGACATGCCAATTCACCCCTCCACTTT	CASGAGHANSPLHF
.	TRBV20-1	TRBD1	TRBJ1-2	TGCAGTGCTCCCGGGACAGGGGGCGCATATGGCCACACCTTC	CSAPGTGGAYGHTF
.	TRBV11-2	.	TRBJ1-1	TGTGCCAGCAGCCCAACCGTAACAGTGGGCAAGAACACTGAAGCTTTCTTT	CASSPTVTVGKNTEAFF
few	TRBV15	.	TRBJ1-4	TGTGCCACCAGCAGAGATGTTGGAAAACTGTTTTTT	CATSRDVGKLFF
few	TRBV4-1	.	TRBJ2-5	TGCGCCAGCAGCCAAGATCGGGGGACCCAGTACTTC	CASSQDRGTQYF
.	TRBV9	.	TRBJ2-3	TGTGCCAGCAGCGTAGCTCCGTATTTT	CASSVAPYF
.	TRBV29-1	TRBD1	TRBJ1-2	TGCAGCGCGGTGGGACAGGGACGCGCTGGCTACACCTTC	CSAVGQGRAGYTF
.	TRBV15	TRBD2	TRBJ2-1	TGTGCCACCAGCCATAGACTAGCGGGGGGTGGGAATGAGCAGTTCTTC	CATSHRLAGGGNEQFF
once	TRBV11-2	.	TRBJ2-1	TGTGCCAGCAGCCGGTTGAGGGACACCAATGAGCAGTTCTTC	CASSRLRDTNEQFF
.	TRBV30	.	TRBJ2-1	TGTGCCTGGAGTGATGGACTGGGGTGGGATGAGCAGTTCTTC	CAWSDGLGWDEQFF
few	TRBV3-1	.	TRBJ1-4	TGTGCCAGCAGCCAAGAAGGCAGGGGCCGGGTGGGGGAAAAACTGTTTTTT	CASSQEGRGRVGEKLFF
.	TRBV4-1	.	TRBJ1-4	TGCGCCAGCAGTCAAACTCGGGGGGAAAAACTGTTTTTT	CASSQTRGEKLFF
many	TRBV5-1	TRBD2	TRBJ2-5	TGTGCCAGCAGCCTTCCGGGGGGCCAAGAGACCCAGTACTTC	CASSLPGGQETQYF
few	TRBV5-1	TRBD2	TRBJ2-3	TGCGCCAGCAGCTTGTCCAGCGGGGGTTGGACAGATACGCAGTATTTT	CASSLSSGGWTDTQYF
.	TRBV18	.	TRBJ2-5	TGTGCCAGCTCACCCCAGGCAGGCAGCCAAGAGACCCAGTACTTC	CASSPQAGSQETQYF
.	TRBV12-3/TRBV12-4	TRBD1	TRBJ2-1	TGTGCCAGCAGTTTTATCCGGGACAGGGGGCGGGATGAGCAGTTCTTC	CASSFIRDRGRDEQFF
.	TRBV20-1	.	TRBJ2-1	TGCAGTGCTAGAGATTTAACCCCCACTCTCCACAATGAGCAGTTCTTC	CSARDLTPTLHNEQFF
.	TRBV20-1	.	TRBJ2-3	TGCAGTGCTAGCCAACAGGGATTCACAGATACGCAGTATTTT	CSASQQGFTDTQYF
few	TRBV7-6	.	TRBJ2-5	TGTGCCAGCAGCTTACCCGCGGAGACCCAGTACTTC	CASSLPAETQYF
.	TRBV12-5	TRBD1	TRBJ2-5	TGTGCTAGTGGTTTGCTCCGGGACAGCATCACCCAAGAGACCCAGTACTTC	CASGLLRDSITQETQYF
.	TRBV3-1	TRBD1	TRBJ2-1	TGTGCCAGCAGCCTCCGGGACAGAGACAATGAGCAGTTCTTC	CASSLRDRDNEQFF
.	TRBV18	.	TRBJ2-1	TGTGCCAGCTCACCTGAGCGGAGCTCCTACAATGAGCAGTTCTTC	CASSPERSSYNEQFF
.	TRBV10-1	.	TRBJ2-7	TGCGCCAGCAGTGAGTCGAGGGTAAGGTCTGGTGAGCAGTACTTC	CASSESRVRSGEQYF
.	TRBV10-2	.	TRBJ2-2	TGCGCCAGCAGTCATTCTCGACTAGATGGTTTCGCCGGGGAGCTGTTTTTT	CASSHSRLDGFAGELFF
few	TRBV6-1	TRBD1	TRBJ2-7	TGTGCCAGCAGCGCTGCACCGGGACAGGGACCCTACGAGCAGTACTTC	CASSAAPGQGPYEQYF
.	TRBV9	TRBD2	TRBJ2-7	TGTGCCAGCAGCGCCGGACTAGCGGGAGAATACGAGCAGTACTTC	CASSAGLAGEYEQYF
.	TRBV9	.	TRBJ2-1	TGTGCCAGCAGCCCGGCCGAGGGCCCGTACGATGAGCAGTTCTTC	CASSPAEGPYDEQFF
few	TRBV29-1	.	TRBJ2-5	TGCAGCGTCCCTATAAGGGAAGAGACCCAGTACTTC	CSVPIREETQYF
.	TRBV29-1	.	TRBJ2-1	TGCAGCGCCTCGGAGTTGCATGAGCAGTTCTTC	CSASELHEQFF
few	TRBV20-1	.	TRBJ2-5	TGCAGTGTGGGCGGGGTAAAGACCCAGTACTTC	CSVGGVKTQYF
.	TRBV5-1	.	TRBJ2-3	TGCGCCAGCAACCCCCAGGCGAGCACAGATACGCAGTATTTT	CASNPQASTDTQYF